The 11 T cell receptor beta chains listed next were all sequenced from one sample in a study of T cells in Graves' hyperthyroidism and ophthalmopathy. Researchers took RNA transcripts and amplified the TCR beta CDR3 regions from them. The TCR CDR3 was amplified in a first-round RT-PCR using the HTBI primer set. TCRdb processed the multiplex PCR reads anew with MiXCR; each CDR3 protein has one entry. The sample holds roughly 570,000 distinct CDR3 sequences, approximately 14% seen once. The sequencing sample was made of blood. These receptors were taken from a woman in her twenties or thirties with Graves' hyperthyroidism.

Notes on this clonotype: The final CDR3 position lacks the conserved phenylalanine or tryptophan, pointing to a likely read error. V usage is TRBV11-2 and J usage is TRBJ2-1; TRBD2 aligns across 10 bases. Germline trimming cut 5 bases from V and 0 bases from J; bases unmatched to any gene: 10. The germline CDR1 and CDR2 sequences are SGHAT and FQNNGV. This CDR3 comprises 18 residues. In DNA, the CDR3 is TGTGCCAGCAGCCCAACGGGACTAGCGCCCCGCTCCTACAATGAGCAGTTCTCC. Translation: CASSPTGLAPRSYNEQFS.

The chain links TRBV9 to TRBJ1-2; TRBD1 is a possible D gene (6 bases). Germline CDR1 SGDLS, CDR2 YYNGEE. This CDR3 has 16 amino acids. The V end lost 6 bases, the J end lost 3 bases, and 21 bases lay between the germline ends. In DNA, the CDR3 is TGTGCCAGCACCAGTACCCACGGGGGGGCATACTATGGCTACACCTTC. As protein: CASTSTHGGAYYGYTF.

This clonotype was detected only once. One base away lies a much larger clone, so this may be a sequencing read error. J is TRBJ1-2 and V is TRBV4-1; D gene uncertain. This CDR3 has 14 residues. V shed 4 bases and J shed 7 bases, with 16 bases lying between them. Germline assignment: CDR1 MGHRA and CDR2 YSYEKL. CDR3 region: CASSPRALTTGYTF. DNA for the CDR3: TGCGCCAGCAGCCCCAGAGCCCTAACCACTGGCTACACCTTC.

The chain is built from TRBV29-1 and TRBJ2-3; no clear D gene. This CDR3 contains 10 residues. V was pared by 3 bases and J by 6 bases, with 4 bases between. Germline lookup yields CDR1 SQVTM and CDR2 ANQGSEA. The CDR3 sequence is CSVDSDTQYF. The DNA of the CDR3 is TGCAGCGTTGACAGCGATACGCAGTATTTT.

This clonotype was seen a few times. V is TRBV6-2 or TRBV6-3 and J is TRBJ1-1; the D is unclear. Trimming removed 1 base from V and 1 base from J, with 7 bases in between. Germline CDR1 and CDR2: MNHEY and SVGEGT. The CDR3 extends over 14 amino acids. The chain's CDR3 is CASSYLGPNTEAFF. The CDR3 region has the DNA TGTGCCAGCAGTTACTTAGGACCGAACACTGAAGCTTTCTTT.

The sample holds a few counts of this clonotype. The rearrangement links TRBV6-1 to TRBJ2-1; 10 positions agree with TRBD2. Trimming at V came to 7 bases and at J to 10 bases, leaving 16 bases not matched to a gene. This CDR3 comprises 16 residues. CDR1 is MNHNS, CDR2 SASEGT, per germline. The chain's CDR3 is CASKYRTSGPRDEQFF. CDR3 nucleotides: TGTGCCAGCAAGTACAGGACTAGCGGTCCCAGGGACGAGCAGTTCTTC.

The CDR3 loop is CASSLAPGQGGNNQPQHF. CDR3 sequence (DNA): TGTGCCAGCAGTTTAGCGCCGGGACAGGGGGGCAACAATCAGCCCCAGCATTTT. The genes are TRBV12-3 or TRBV12-4 and TRBJ1-5; 11 bases line up with TRBD1. This CDR3 region has 18 residues. V was clipped by 0 bases and J by 3 bases; unmatched bases: 7.

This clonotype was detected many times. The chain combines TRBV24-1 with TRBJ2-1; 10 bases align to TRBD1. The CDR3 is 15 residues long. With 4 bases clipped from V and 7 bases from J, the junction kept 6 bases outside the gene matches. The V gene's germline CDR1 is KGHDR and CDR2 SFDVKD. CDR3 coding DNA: TGTGCCACCAGTGACCGGGGACAGGGGAGGAATGAGCAGTTCTTC. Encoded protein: CATSDRGQGRNEQFF.

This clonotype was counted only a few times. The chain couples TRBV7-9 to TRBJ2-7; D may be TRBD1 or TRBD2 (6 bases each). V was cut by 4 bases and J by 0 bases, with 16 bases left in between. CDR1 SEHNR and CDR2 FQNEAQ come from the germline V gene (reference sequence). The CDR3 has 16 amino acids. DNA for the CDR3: TGTGCCAGCAGCTCCTCCGGGGGCGGGAACTCCTACGAGCAGTACTTC. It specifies CASSSSGGGNSYEQYF.

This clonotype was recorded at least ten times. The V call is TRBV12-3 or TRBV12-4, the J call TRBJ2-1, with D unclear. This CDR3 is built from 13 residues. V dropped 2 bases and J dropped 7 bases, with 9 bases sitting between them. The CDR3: CASSLWVGNEQFF. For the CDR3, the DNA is TGTGCCAGCAGTTTATGGGTGGGAAATGAGCAGTTCTTC.

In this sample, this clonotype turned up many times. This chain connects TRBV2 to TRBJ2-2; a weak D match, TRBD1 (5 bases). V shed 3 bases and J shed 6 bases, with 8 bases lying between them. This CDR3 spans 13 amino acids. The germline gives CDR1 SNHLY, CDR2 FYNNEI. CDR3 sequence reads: CASSDPQAGELFF. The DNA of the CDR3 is TGTGCCAGCAGTGATCCACAGGCCGGGGAGCTGTTTTTT. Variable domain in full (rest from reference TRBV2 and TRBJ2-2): EPEVTQTPSHQVTQMGQEVILRCVPISNHLYFYWYRQILGQKVEFLVSFYNNEISEKSEIFDDQFSVERPDGSNFTLKIRSTKLEDSAMYFCASSDPQAGELFFGEGSRLTVL.